This T cell receptor (beta chain) was sequenced for a study of blood T cells in healthy people across ages. Overall study results and limits: Researchers deemed the diversity estimates from one million T cells underestimates.

This CDR3 spans 16 amino acids. In germline, CDR1 is MGHDK, CDR2 SYGVNS. After removal of 1 base from V and 7 bases from J, the junction contained 6 bases not matched to a gene. The sample holds a few counts of this clonotype. Antigen: not known. With a J-beta primer mix and a sample-barcoded 5' primer, a second PCR ran roughly 6 to 12 cycles. MiXCR, run by TCRdb on the 5' RACE reads, gives a single entry per CDR3 protein. The table has about 1,400,000 distinct CDR3 sequences, approximately 59% seen once; the top ten hold approximately 7%. The V and J genes are TRBV25-1 and TRBJ2-1, with TRBD1 matching 11 bases. The receptor was derived from a man aged 18 to 29 in good health. The material sequenced was blood. CDR3 region: CASSESRTGGLNEQFF. The DNA of the CDR3 is TGTGCCAGCAGTGAATCGCGGACAGGGGGCTTAAATGAGCAGTTCTTC.